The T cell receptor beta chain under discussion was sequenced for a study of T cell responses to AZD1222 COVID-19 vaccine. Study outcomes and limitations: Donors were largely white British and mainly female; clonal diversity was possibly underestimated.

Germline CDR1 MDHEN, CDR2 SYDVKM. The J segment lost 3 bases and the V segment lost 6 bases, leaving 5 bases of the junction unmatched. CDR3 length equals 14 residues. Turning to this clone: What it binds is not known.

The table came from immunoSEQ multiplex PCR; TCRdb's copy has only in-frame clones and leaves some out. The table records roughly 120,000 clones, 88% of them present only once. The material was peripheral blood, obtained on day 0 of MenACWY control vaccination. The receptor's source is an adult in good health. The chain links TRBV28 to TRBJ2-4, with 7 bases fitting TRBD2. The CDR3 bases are TGTGCCAGCAGCTTGGGGGGGAACAAAAACATTCAGTACTTC. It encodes CASSLGGNKNIQYF.